This T cell receptor beta chain stems from a study of vaccination and CD4 T cells after COVID-19. Across the study: Investigators took post-vaccine samples a median roughly 70 days after dose two, within a range of 14 to 241.

Sequencing of DNA taken from cultured CD4+ T cells relied on the Oncomine TCR Beta short-read assay. TCRdb called the PCR reads again in MiXCR, with one record for every CDR3 protein. The data contain about 23,000 distinct CDR3 sequences, 40% to 50% of them singletons. This clonotype is categorized as medium-sized. No antigen is known for it. Study outcomes and limitations: The study found that a median about 87% of reactive clones in convalescent patients appeared only post-vaccination.

Germline assignment: CDR1 GTSNPN and CDR2 SVGIG (reference sequence). The CDR3 runs to 14 residues. Trimming left V 4 bases short and J 7 bases short, with 19 bases between. Noted treatment: 10-day PBMC culture with coronavirus spike peptide pools or control peptides (ViraFEST assay). The chain links TRBV30 to TRBJ1-2, with a tentative D call TRBD1 (5 bases). The TCR comes from a human donor who received a COVID-19 vaccine. The starting material was CD4+ T cells from blood, cultured in vitro, obtained before SARS-CoV-2 vaccination. CDR3 sequence: CAWKPPGDLGGYTF. The DNA of the CDR3 is TGTGCCTGGAAACCTCCGGGGGACTTGGGTGGCTACACCTTC.